These 20 T cell receptor beta chains were all obtained from the same sample, sequenced in a study of blood T cells in healthy people across ages. Sample-barcoded 5' priming and a J-beta primer mix drove a second PCR of about 6 to 11 cycles. TCRdb redid the calling of the 5' RACE reads with MiXCR, one entry per CDR3 protein. The data contain fewer than 800,000 distinct CDR3 sequences, more than 20% of them singletons. These data also formed part of another study, on T cells of mothers and their children.

The sequencing sample was made of blood. The receptors come from a boy between 10 and 17 years old in good health.

In this sample, this clonotype turned up a few times. The chain is built from TRBV3-1 and TRBJ2-7; 10 bases agree with TRBD2. The length of the CDR3 is 18 residues. The trim removed 0 bases at V and 7 bases at J, leaving 15 bases unmatched. Germline V gives CDR1 LGHDT, CDR2 YNNKEL (reference sequence). For the CDR3, the DNA is TGTGCCAGCAGCCAAGATAAAAGAGGAGTAGCGGGAGGCTGGGAGCAGTACTTC. It encodes CASSQDKRGVAGGWEQYF.

The V gene is TRBV29-1, the J gene TRBJ1-4; D uncertain. The V gene lost 0 bases and the J gene lost 14 bases, with 13 bases spanning the gap. This CDR3 contains 12 residues. Germline CDR1 is SQVTM and CDR2 is ANQGSEA. CDR3 sequence reads: CSVEDIMDGLFF. Here the CDR3 DNA reads TGCAGCGTTGAAGATATCATGGACGGTCTGTTTTTT.

This clonotype was detected only a few times. The chain employs TRBV21-1 and TRBJ2-7; the table's D call TRBD1 went unverified against the DNA. TRBV21-1 is deemed a pseudogene. The length of the CDR3 is 14 residues. In DNA, the CDR3 is TGTGCCAGCAGCGGGACAGGGGTTTGGTACGAGCAGTACTTC. Translated: CASSGTGVWYEQYF.

The chain carries TRBV7-2 and TRBJ2-5; D is unclear. V was shortened by 1 base and J by 5 bases, with 8 bases between the two germline ends. The CDR3 is made up of 13 amino acids. In germline, CDR1 is SGHTA, CDR2 FQGNSA. The CDR3 is CASSLGPIETQYF. CDR3 DNA: TGTGCCAGCAGCTTAGGTCCGATCGAGACCCAGTACTTC.

This clonotype came up a few times. The genes are TRBV6-1 and TRBJ1-1, with D hard to call. CDR1 MNHNS and CDR2 SASEGT come from the germline V gene. V lost 6 bases and J 5 bases, leaving 13 bases between the germline ends. The CDR3 runs 13 residues. The CDR3 spells CASRDGSGTEAFF. The CDR3 bases are TGTGCCAGCAGGGACGGGTCGGGGACTGAAGCTTTCTTT.

This rearrangement joins TRBV20-1 to TRBJ2-1, with 8 positions matching TRBD1. Germline CDR1 and CDR2: DFQATT and SNEGSKA (reference sequence). With 6 bases clipped from V and 3 bases from J, the junction kept 7 bases outside the gene matches. The CDR3 loop spans 14 amino acids. The CDR3 protein is CSAQTGTGYNEQFF. Written as DNA, the CDR3 is TGCAGTGCACAGACCGGGACAGGCTACAATGAGCAGTTCTTC.

The rearrangement joins TRBV6-5 to TRBJ2-5; D gene unclear. CDR3 length equals 15 residues. Between the trimmed V and J ends, which lost 0 bases and 7 bases, there was a span of 15 bases. Germline CDR1 is MNHEY and CDR2 is SVGAGI. Here the CDR3 reads CASSYSLTERGTQYF. DNA of the CDR3: TGTGCCAGCAGTTACTCCCTGACTGAACGTGGGACCCAGTACTTC.

V usage is TRBV15 and J usage is TRBJ2-4; 8 nucleotides line up with TRBD2. CDR1 and CDR2 from the germline V gene are LNHNV and YYDKDF (reference sequence). The CDR3 has 16 amino acids. V lost 5 bases, J lost 8 bases, and 14 bases stayed unmatched. The chain's CDR3 is CATSATISGRRDIQYF. CDR3 sequence (DNA): TGTGCCACCAGCGCAACCATCAGCGGGAGAAGGGACATTCAGTACTTC.

This clonotype was seen more than once but under ten times. The chain joins TRBV2 to TRBJ1-1; D is perhaps TRBD1 (5 bases). CDR1 SNHLY and CDR2 FYNNEI come from the germline V gene. This CDR3 contains 13 residues. Trimming removed 7 bases from V and 3 bases from J, with 12 bases in between. Here the CDR3 DNA reads TGTGCCAGCACTCCAGGGATCGACACTGAAGCTTTCTTT. The encoded protein is CASTPGIDTEAFF.

Regarding this clonotype: One junction end disagrees with the germline gene, perhaps due to a read error. V is TRBV7-9 and J is TRBJ2-5; possibly TRBD1 or TRBD2 for D (5 bases each). This CDR3 has 14 amino acids. Per germline, CDR1 SEHNR and CDR2 FQNEAQ (reference sequence). The CDR3 DNA follows: TGTGCCAGCAGTTCCCCGGGGCCCCAAGAGGCCCAGTACTTC. Protein product: CASSSPGPQEAQYF.

This clonotype was picked up a small number of times. The rearrangement uses TRBV29-1 and TRBJ2-5; D ambiguous. Trimming stripped 4 bases from V and 2 bases from J, with 8 bases between. Per the germline V gene, CDR1 is SQVTM and CDR2 is ANQGSEA. This CDR3 region has 12 residues. Written as DNA, the CDR3 is TGCAGCGTTGTTGGTAGGCAAGAGACCCAGTACTTC. This translates into CSVVGRQETQYF.

This clonotype was seen a handful of times. The V call is TRBV13, the J call TRBJ2-1; D unresolved. Germline-derived CDR1 and CDR2 are PRHDT and FYEKMQ (reference sequence). Trimming removed 2 bases from V and 8 bases from J, with 10 bases in between. The length of the CDR3 is 13 residues. The CDR3 loop reads CASSLSNSYEQFF. CDR3 in DNA: TGTGCCAGCAGCTTATCGAACAGTTATGAGCAGTTCTTC.

This clonotype was seen more than once but under ten times. The CDR3 nucleotides are TGTGCCAGCAGCGTAGCAGGAGGGGTGGAGAACGAGCAGTACTTC. Its protein product is CASSVAGGVENEQYF. The rearrangement links TRBV9 to TRBJ2-7; D possibly corresponds to TRBD2 (6 bases). Germline CDR1 SGDLS, CDR2 YYNGEE. V lost 0 bases, J lost 5 bases, and 15 bases lay in between. CDR3 length: 15 residues.

This clonotype was seen just once. V and J are TRBV7-3 and TRBJ2-6; the match to TRBD2 covers 9 bases. Trimming removed 1 base from V and 1 base from J; junction bases left unmatched: 5. Germline loops: CDR1 SGHTA, CDR2 FQGTGA. The CDR3 extends over 18 amino acids. The CDR3 nucleotides read TGTGCCAGCAGCTTAATTGCGGGGGGGACTTCTGGGGCCAACGTCCTGACTTTC. This encodes CASSLIAGGTSGANVLTF.

The chain uses TRBV7-9 and TRBJ2-7, with TRBD1 matching 7 bases. Germline V gene lookup returns CDR1 SEHNR and CDR2 FQNEAQ (reference sequence). This CDR3 has 17 amino acids. V was clipped by 5 bases and J by 4 bases; unmatched bases: 17. The CDR3 nucleotides are TGTGCCAGCAGCCCTCCCGGACCGACAGGGATTGGGTACGAGCAGTACTTC. This translates into CASSPPGPTGIGYEQYF.

V is TRBV3-1 and J is TRBJ1-5, with unresolved D. The CDR3 covers 13 residues. In germline, CDR1 is LGHDT, CDR2 YNNKEL (reference sequence). Trimming cost V 1 base and J 5 bases, with 6 bases left between them. CDR3 region: CASSQGPYQPQHF. CDR3 DNA sequence: TGTGCCAGCAGCCAAGGCCCGTATCAGCCCCAGCATTTT.

The sample holds a few counts of this clonotype. The chain uses TRBV6-1 and TRBJ1-1; D may be TRBD1 (6 bases). Trimming removed 8 bases at V and 5 bases at J, with 15 bases between. Germline V gene sequence: CDR1 MNHNS, CDR2 SASEGT. CDR3 length: 13 residues. The CDR3 sequence is CASVHRVSTEAFF. In DNA form, the CDR3 reads TGTGCCAGCGTACACAGGGTATCGACTGAAGCTTTCTTT.

V and J are TRBV5-1 and TRBJ2-5, with 12 bases matching TRBD1. The CDR3 is made up of 15 amino acids. CDR1 is SGHRS, CDR2 YFSETQ, per germline. Unmatched junction bases numbered 2, after V lost 4 bases and J lost 1 base. The CDR3 DNA reads TGCGCCAGCAGCCGGGACAGGGGGCTCCAAGAGACCCAGTACTTC. It is translated as CASSRDRGLQETQYF.

This clonotype has just a few counts. This sequence joins TRBV12-3 or TRBV12-4 and TRBJ1-5; unclear D gene. Trimming stripped 3 bases from V and 11 bases from J, with 11 bases between. The CDR3 has 12 amino acids. The CDR3 sequence is CASSLVTGAQHF. The CDR3 coding sequence is TGTGCCAGCAGTTTGGTAACCGGGGCCCAGCATTTT.

The gene calls are TRBV20-1 and TRBJ1-2, with D unclear. Trimming stripped 4 bases from V and 1 base from J, with 10 bases between. Per germline, CDR1 DFQATT and CDR2 SNEGSKA (reference sequence). CDR3 length equals 13 residues. CDR3 sequence (DNA): TGCAGTGCTAAAACACCGAATAACTATGGCTACACCTTC. It yields the protein CSAKTPNNYGYTF.